This is a list of T cell receptor beta chains from one sample in a study of blood T cell repertoires in COVID-19. The table came from immunoSEQ multiplex PCR; TCRdb's copy has only in-frame clones and leaves some out. The sample lists approximately 170,000 clones; about four fifths were seen once. The sequenced sample was peripheral blood. Source of these receptors: a man between 65 and 85 years old who had recovered from COVID-19. Each CDR3 is given with its conserved first and last residue. D genes are given only for firm matches. Only part of the rows carry a size: once, few, many, or a class if the clone is expanded.

d_gene: NA; j_gene: TRBJ1-1; abundance: NA; v_gene: TRBV27; CDR3nt: TGTGCCAGCAGTTTATCGGGCCGGGGGTTCTACAGAGAGAACACTGAAGCTTTCTTT; CDR3aa: CASSLSGRGFYRENTEAFF
d_gene: TRBD2; j_gene: TRBJ2-7; abundance: NA; v_gene: TRBV5-1; CDR3nt: TGCGCCAGCAGCGCTACAGTACTAGCGGGAGTACACGAGCAGTACTTC; CDR3aa: CASSATVLAGVHEQYF
d_gene: NA; j_gene: TRBJ2-1; abundance: NA; v_gene: TRBV5-1; CDR3nt: TGCGCCAGCAGCTTGGCAGCAGGGCTCAACTCATATGAGCAGTTCTTC; CDR3aa: CASSLAAGLNSYEQFF
d_gene: TRBD1; j_gene: TRBJ2-7; abundance: NA; v_gene: TRBV5-4; CDR3nt: TGTGCCAGCAGCTCCGGGACAGCCGACGAGCAGTACTTC; CDR3aa: CASSSGTADEQYF
d_gene: NA; j_gene: TRBJ1-1; abundance: NA; v_gene: TRBV7-8; CDR3nt: TGTGCCAGCAGCCCGTCGGACACTGAAGCTTTCTTT; CDR3aa: CASSPSDTEAFF
d_gene: TRBD1; j_gene: TRBJ1-1; abundance: NA; v_gene: TRBV6-6; CDR3nt: TGTGCCAGCAGTATACAGGGGGCTGACACTGAAGCTTTCTTT; CDR3aa: CASSIQGADTEAFF
d_gene: NA; j_gene: TRBJ2-7; abundance: NA; v_gene: TRBV9; CDR3nt: TGTGCCAGCAGCGTAGGTCCCGGGGACTACGAGCAGTACTTC; CDR3aa: CASSVGPGDYEQYF
d_gene: TRBD1; j_gene: TRBJ1-2; abundance: NA; v_gene: TRBV29-1; CDR3nt: TGCAGCGTAGATACAGGGGCTAACTATGGCTACACCTTC; CDR3aa: CSVDTGANYGYTF
d_gene: NA; j_gene: TRBJ1-2; abundance: NA; v_gene: TRBV2; CDR3nt: TGTGCCAGCAGCGTACAGGGTCGGGCATTTGGCTACACCTTC; CDR3aa: CASSVQGRAFGYTF
d_gene: TRBD2; j_gene: TRBJ2-3; abundance: NA; v_gene: TRBV6-5; CDR3nt: TGTGCCAGCAGATCGGGAGGAGATACGCAGTATTTT; CDR3aa: CASRSGGDTQYF
d_gene: NA; j_gene: TRBJ1-5; abundance: few; v_gene: TRBV15; CDR3nt: TGTGCCACCAGCAGAGATCCAGGGGTGGATCAGCCCCAGCATTTT; CDR3aa: CATSRDPGVDQPQHF
d_gene: NA; j_gene: TRBJ1-1; abundance: NA; v_gene: TRBV5-1; CDR3nt: TGCGCCAGCAGCTTGGAGCCGAACACTGAAGCTTTCTTT; CDR3aa: CASSLEPNTEAFF
d_gene: TRBD1; j_gene: TRBJ1-5; abundance: NA; v_gene: TRBV6-5; CDR3nt: TGTGCCAGCAGGGAGGGACAGTATCAGCCCCAGCATTTT; CDR3aa: CASREGQYQPQHF
d_gene: NA; j_gene: TRBJ1-1; abundance: few; v_gene: TRBV6-5; CDR3nt: TGTGCCAGCAGCCCAAGTTCCGGGTACACTGAAGCTTTCTTT; CDR3aa: CASSPSSGYTEAFF
d_gene: TRBD2; j_gene: TRBJ2-1; abundance: NA; v_gene: TRBV27; CDR3nt: TGTGCCAGCAGTGGGGGACTAGCGGGAGTGGGTGAGCAGTTCTTC; CDR3aa: CASSGGLAGVGEQFF
d_gene: TRBD2; j_gene: TRBJ2-5; abundance: NA; v_gene: TRBV19; CDR3nt: TGTGCCAGTAGTAGGGTAGGACTAGCGGGAGGTTCTCAAGAGACCCAGTACTTC; CDR3aa: CASSRVGLAGGSQETQYF
d_gene: TRBD1; j_gene: TRBJ1-2; abundance: NA; v_gene: TRBV19; CDR3nt: TGTGCCAGTAGCCCCGGGACAGGCCTCTCAGGCTACACCTTC; CDR3aa: CASSPGTGLSGYTF
d_gene: NA; j_gene: TRBJ2-1; abundance: few; v_gene: TRBV4-3; CDR3nt: TGCGCCAGCAGCCGGACAGACAGCCGGGTCAATGAGCAGTTCTTC; CDR3aa: CASSRTDSRVNEQFF
d_gene: TRBD2; j_gene: TRBJ2-1; abundance: few; v_gene: TRBV7-8; CDR3nt: TGTGCCAGCAGCGCAACCGGGACTAGCGGCTCCTACAATGAGCAGTTCTTC; CDR3aa: CASSATGTSGSYNEQFF
d_gene: TRBD1; j_gene: TRBJ1-1; abundance: few; v_gene: TRBV4-3; CDR3nt: TGCGCCAGCAGCCGCTTGGACAGGGACACTGAAGCTTTCTTT; CDR3aa: CASSRLDRDTEAFF
d_gene: TRBD1; j_gene: TRBJ2-3; abundance: few; v_gene: TRBV3-1/TRBV3-2; CDR3nt: TGTGCCAGCAGCCCGGGCTGGACAGGGGGTCCGGTTTCAGATACGCAGTATTTT; CDR3aa: CASSPGWTGGPVSDTQYF
d_gene: TRBD1; j_gene: TRBJ1-2; abundance: NA; v_gene: TRBV28; CDR3nt: TGTGCCAGCCATAGGACAGGGCCAGGAGGGAACTATGGCTACACCTTC; CDR3aa: CASHRTGPGGNYGYTF
d_gene: NA; j_gene: TRBJ2-3; abundance: NA; v_gene: TRBV27; CDR3nt: TGTGCCAGCAGTCCACGGGGCCGGGGGACAGATACGCAGTATTTT; CDR3aa: CASSPRGRGTDTQYF
d_gene: NA; j_gene: TRBJ2-1; abundance: NA; v_gene: TRBV10-1; CDR3nt: TGCGCCAGCAGTGCGACAGAAAACAATGAGCAGTTCTTC; CDR3aa: CASSATENNEQFF
d_gene: NA; j_gene: TRBJ1-2; abundance: NA; v_gene: TRBV27; CDR3nt: TGTGCCAGCAGGACCGCCACGGGTAACTATGGCTACACCTTC; CDR3aa: CASRTATGNYGYTF
d_gene: NA; j_gene: TRBJ2-5; abundance: once; v_gene: TRBV2; CDR3nt: TGTGCCAGCCGAGAGGAAGAGACCCAGTACTTC; CDR3aa: CASREEETQYF
d_gene: NA; j_gene: TRBJ1-2; abundance: NA; v_gene: TRBV7-2; CDR3nt: TGTGCCAGCAGCTTAGGACTGGGGGCGGGAGAAGGCTACACCTTC; CDR3aa: CASSLGLGAGEGYTF
d_gene: NA; j_gene: TRBJ1-1; abundance: NA; v_gene: TRBV5-5; CDR3nt: TGTGCCAGCAGCCACGGGTCACGCGCTGAAGCTTTCTTT; CDR3aa: CASSHGSRAEAFF
d_gene: TRBD1; j_gene: TRBJ1-6; abundance: NA; v_gene: TRBV5-1; CDR3nt: TGCGCCAGCAGCATGGACAGGGGCTCCTATAATTCACCCCTCCACTTT; CDR3aa: CASSMDRGSYNSPLHF
d_gene: TRBD2; j_gene: TRBJ2-1; abundance: once; v_gene: TRBV7-9; CDR3nt: TGTGCCAGCAGCCGCCCCAGCGGGACTTACAATGAGCAGTTCTTC; CDR3aa: CASSRPSGTYNEQFF
d_gene: NA; j_gene: TRBJ2-7; abundance: NA; v_gene: TRBV7-9; CDR3nt: TGTGCCAGCAGCAGAAGGGGTTCCTACGAGCAGTACTTC; CDR3aa: CASSRRGSYEQYF
d_gene: NA; j_gene: TRBJ2-3; abundance: NA; v_gene: TRBV7-2; CDR3nt: TGTGCCAGCAGCTCAGAACGGGGGTACACAGATACGCAGTATTTT; CDR3aa: CASSSERGYTDTQYF
d_gene: NA; j_gene: TRBJ1-2; abundance: NA; v_gene: TRBV7-2; CDR3nt: TGTGCCAGCAGATCGGACAGAGCTTATGGCTACACCTTC; CDR3aa: CASRSDRAYGYTF
d_gene: NA; j_gene: TRBJ1-6; abundance: few; v_gene: TRBV5-6; CDR3nt: TGTGCCAGCAGCTTGTCAGGGCGGATGGTGAATTCACCCCTCCACTTT; CDR3aa: CASSLSGRMVNSPLHF
d_gene: TRBD2; j_gene: TRBJ2-1; abundance: NA; v_gene: TRBV7-3; CDR3nt: TGTGCCAGCAGCTCAGCTAGCGGCTACAATGAGCAGTTCTTC; CDR3aa: CASSSASGYNEQFF
d_gene: TRBD1; j_gene: TRBJ1-5; abundance: once; v_gene: TRBV6-5; CDR3nt: TGTGCCAGCAGTTCCGGGACAGGTAGCAATCAGCCCCAGCATTTT; CDR3aa: CASSSGTGSNQPQHF
d_gene: TRBD1; j_gene: TRBJ2-7; abundance: NA; v_gene: TRBV6-5; CDR3nt: TGTGCCAGCAGTTGGGACAGGGGAGACTACGAGCAGTACTTC; CDR3aa: CASSWDRGDYEQYF
d_gene: TRBD1; j_gene: TRBJ1-5; abundance: NA; v_gene: TRBV3-1/TRBV3-2; CDR3nt: TGTGCCAGCAGCCCAGGGACAGGGGGCAGGCAGCCCCAGCATTTT; CDR3aa: CASSPGTGGRQPQHF
d_gene: TRBD1; j_gene: TRBJ1-6; abundance: NA; v_gene: TRBV7-8; CDR3nt: TGTGCCAGCAGCAAACGACAGGGTGGAACTAATTCACCCCTCCACTTT; CDR3aa: CASSKRQGGTNSPLHF
d_gene: TRBD2; j_gene: TRBJ2-3; abundance: NA; v_gene: TRBV4-2; CDR3nt: TGTGCCAGCAGCCAGGAAACTAGCGGGAGTCCGGATACGCAGTATTTT; CDR3aa: CASSQETSGSPDTQYF
d_gene: NA; j_gene: TRBJ2-1; abundance: NA; v_gene: TRBV7-8; CDR3nt: TGTGCCAGCAGCTTAGCAACTTCTTACAATGAGCAGTTCTTC; CDR3aa: CASSLATSYNEQFF
d_gene: NA; j_gene: TRBJ2-7; abundance: once; v_gene: TRBV5-1; CDR3nt: TGCGCCAGCAGCTCCTCCGGGGGCTCCTACGAGCAGTACTTC; CDR3aa: CASSSSGGSYEQYF
d_gene: NA; j_gene: TRBJ1-1; abundance: NA; v_gene: TRBV6-6; CDR3nt: TGTGCCAGCAGCTCTACAGGGAACACTGAAGCTTTCTTT; CDR3aa: CASSSTGNTEAFF
d_gene: NA; j_gene: TRBJ2-7; abundance: NA; v_gene: TRBV28; CDR3nt: TGTGCCAGCAGCCTACATATCTCCGTGGGCAGGGGTTACGAGCAGTACTTC; CDR3aa: CASSLHISVGRGYEQYF